This TCR beta chain was sequenced in a study of T cells in Graves' hyperthyroidism and ophthalmopathy. Germline CDR1 reads MGHDK; CDR2 reads SYGVNS. Trimming took 9 bases from V and 14 from J, leaving 18 bases between them. The CDR3 is 11 amino acids. Study observations and caveats: Researchers report that a 13 V-J model separated ophthalmopathy from stable hyperthyroidism.

PBMCs were derived from roughly 9.6 ml fresh peripheral blood. As concerns this clonotype: Its antigen remains unknown.

RNA transcripts gave rise to amplified TCR beta CDR3 regions. The HTBI primer set drove a first-round RT-PCR of the TCR CDR3. Via MiXCR, TCRdb re-called the multiplex PCR reads, giving one row per CDR3 protein. Of roughly 740,000 distinct CDR3 sequences listed, around 17% are singletons. V usage is TRBV25-1 and J usage is TRBJ2-3; tentatively, D is TRBD1 or TRBD2 (6 bases each). The sequence was collected from a man in his late teens or twenties with Graves' hyperthyroidism. The sequenced sample was blood. CDR3 sequence (DNA): TGTGCCAGTAGAGCGGGTGGGGGGCTGTATTTT. It translates to CASRAGGGLYF.